The 18 T cell receptor beta chains in this list originate from one sample, sequenced in a study of blood T cell repertoires in COVID-19. Repertoires were generated with immunoSEQ multiplex PCR, while TCRdb's copy carries only in-frame clones and drops some. The table includes 150,000 to 200,000 clones, about 85% detected once. The sequencing sample was made of peripheral blood. Every receptor here comes from a human donor with acute or convalescent COVID-19. The donor label of this sample is uncertain.

The sample holds one count of this clone. V is TRBV6-5 and J is TRBJ1-1; TRBD1 is a possible D gene (6 bases). Trimming cost V 5 bases and J 4 bases, with 14 bases left between them. The CDR3 is made up of 14 amino acids. CDR1 is MNHEY, CDR2 SVGAGI, per germline. CDR3 DNA sequence: TGTGCCAGCAGTACATACAGGGTTGGCACTGAAGCTTTCTTT. The encoded protein is CASSTYRVGTEAFF.

This clone was detected once. The chain uses TRBV11-3 and TRBJ1-3; 8 bases are shared with TRBD1. CDR1 and CDR2 from the germline V gene are SGHNT and YENEEA. There are 14 residues in the CDR3. The junction had 8 bases not matched to a gene; V was cut back by 6 bases and J by 7 bases. The CDR3 nucleotides read TGTGCCAGCAGTTATTCCCAGGGGGCGAACACCATATATTTT. This translates into CASSYSQGANTIYF.

This rearrangement joins TRBV20-1 to TRBJ1-3; no clear D. Germline V gene lookup returns CDR1 DFQATT and CDR2 SNEGSKA (reference sequence). The CDR3 covers 11 residues. V dropped 5 bases and J dropped 4 bases, with 6 bases sitting between them. The CDR3 loop reads CSAVQGNTIYF. The CDR3 DNA reads TGCAGTGCTGTACAGGGAAACACCATATATTTT.

This chain links TRBV6-6 with TRBJ2-3, with 7 bases lining up with TRBD2. Looked up from germline, CDR1 is MNHNY and CDR2 is SVGAGI (reference sequence). V lost 2 bases, J lost 4 bases, and 3 bases stayed unmatched. The CDR3 runs 14 residues. The CDR3: CASSYDTSADTQYF. The CDR3 nucleotides are TGTGCCAGCAGTTACGACACTAGCGCAGATACGCAGTATTTT.

The chain combines TRBV27 with TRBJ1-1; TRBD1 is a possible D gene (6 bases). Per the germline V gene, CDR1 is MNHEY and CDR2 is SMNVEV (reference sequence). This CDR3 region has 12 residues. V was trimmed by 5 bases and J by 5 bases, leaving 9 bases between them. In nucleotides, the CDR3 is TGTGCCAGCAGTACGGGGACAACTGAAGCTTTCTTT. Residues: CASSTGTTEAFF.

The genes are TRBV5-6 and TRBJ1-1, with TRBD1 identical over 7 bases. The germline V gene encodes CDR1 SGHDT and CDR2 YYEEEE. Trimming cost V 2 bases and J 4 bases; bases outside gene matches: 8. The CDR3 has 15 amino acids. The CDR3 nucleotides are TGTGCCAGCAGCTTACGATCAGGGGGTCGCACTGAAGCTTTCTTT. Translated, it gives CASSLRSGGRTEAFF. The complete variable domain, with remaining parts taken from reference TRBV5-6 and TRBJ1-1, reads DAGVTQSPTHLIKTRGQQVTLRCSPKSGHDTVSWYQQALGQGPQFIFQYYEEEERQRGNFPDRFSGHQFPNYSSELNVNALLLGDSALYLCASSLRSGGRTEAFFGQGTRLTVV.

This chain joins TRBV28 and TRBJ2-5; D perhaps matches TRBD1 (5 bases). CDR3 size: 11 residues. V was clipped by 5 bases and J by 9 bases, with 10 bases between them. Germline V gives CDR1 MDHEN, CDR2 SYDVKM. CDR3 residues: CASSIQGAQYF. The CDR3 DNA follows: TGTGCCAGCAGTATCCAGGGCGCCCAGTACTTC.

The CDR3 here is CASSQTSGGGDTQYF. CDR3 nucleotide sequence: TGTGCCAGCAGCCAGACTAGCGGGGGCGGGGATACGCAGTATTTT. The rearrangement joins TRBV7-2 to TRBJ2-3, with 12 bases aligning to TRBD2. The germline V gene has CDR1 SGHTA and CDR2 FQGNSA. The CDR3 totals 15 residues. The J segment lost 6 bases and the V segment lost 5 bases, leaving 6 bases of the junction unmatched.

The chain carries TRBV30 and TRBJ1-5; weak D call: TRBD1 (6 bases). There are 18 residues in the CDR3. The V and J ends lost 0 bases and 3 bases respectively, with 21 bases between them. Germline V gene lookup returns CDR1 GTSNPN and CDR2 SVGIG (reference sequence). CDR3 region: CAWSVWAGDLRDNQPQHF. DNA of the CDR3: TGTGCCTGGAGTGTGTGGGCAGGGGATCTGAGGGACAATCAGCCCCAGCATTTT.

J is TRBJ1-2 and V is TRBV19; D remains ambiguous. The V end lost 9 bases, the J end lost 8 bases, and 13 bases lay between the germline ends. The CDR3 is 11 residues long. CDR1 and CDR2 (germline): LNHDA, SQIVND (reference sequence). As DNA, the CDR3 is TGTGCCAGGCCCCTACGCGGGGGCTACACCTTC. Translated, it gives CARPLRGGYTF.

The CDR3 loop reads CASSSGLPARGNTIYF. The CDR3 bases are TGTGCCAGCAGCTCAGGACTGCCTGCTCGTGGAAACACCATATATTTT. The J gene is TRBJ1-3, the V gene TRBV7-6; D gene uncertain. CDR1 SGHVS and CDR2 FNYEAQ come from the germline V gene. CDR3 size: 16 residues. Trimming took 4 bases from V and 3 from J, leaving 16 bases between them.

The rearrangement links TRBV5-6 to TRBJ1-2, with a possible D match to TRBD1 (6 bases). Germline V gives CDR1 SGHDT, CDR2 YYEEEE. V was pared by 9 bases and J by 7 bases, with 16 bases between. This CDR3 comprises 12 residues. In nucleotides, the CDR3 is TGTGCCACCGCGAAGGACAGACGTGGCTACACCTTC. Translation gives CATAKDRRGYTF.

The rearrangement joins TRBV2 to TRBJ1-4; tentatively, D is TRBD1 (6 bases). Trimming took 11 bases from V and 5 from J, leaving 12 bases between them. The CDR3 runs to 12 residues. Germline V gene data show CDR1 as SNHLY and CDR2 as FYNNEI. CDR3 amino acids: CAGGRGNEKLFF. CDR3 coding DNA: TGTGCCGGTGGCAGGGGAAATGAAAAACTGTTTTTT. Complete variable domain (other parts from reference TRBV2 and TRBJ1-4): EPEVTQTPSHQVTQMGQEVILRCVPISNHLYFYWYRQILGQKVEFLVSFYNNEISEKSEIFDDQFSVERPDGSNFTLKIRSTKLEDSAMYFCAGGRGNEKLFFGSGTQLSVL.

The rearrangement links TRBV7-9 to TRBJ2-7, with TRBD2 matching over 7 bases. The CDR3 consists of 15 residues. With 2 bases clipped from V and 0 bases from J, the junction kept 4 bases outside the gene matches. Per the germline V gene, CDR1 is SEHNR and CDR2 is FQNEAQ (reference sequence). The CDR3 DNA sequence: TGTGCCAGCAGCTTATTCGGGGGGAGCTCCTACGAGCAGTACTTC. Protein: CASSLFGGSSYEQYF.

The chain is built from TRBV19 and TRBJ1-6; D perhaps matches TRBD1 (6 bases). From germline, CDR1 is LNHDA and CDR2 SQIVND (reference sequence). This CDR3 contains 12 residues. Trimming cost V 5 bases and J 11 bases, with 10 bases left between them. The CDR3 spells CASSARQAPLHF. CDR3 DNA: TGTGCCAGTAGTGCCAGACAGGCACCCCTCCACTTT.

The V gene is TRBV18, the J gene TRBJ1-5; D perhaps matches TRBD1 (5 bases). The V and J ends lost 6 bases and 1 base respectively, with 13 bases between them. This CDR3 contains 15 residues. Germline CDR1 is KGHSH and CDR2 is LQKENI. The CDR3 loop reads CASSPGGSSNQPQHF. The DNA of the CDR3 is TGTGCCAGCTCCCCGGGGGGATCGAGCAATCAGCCCCAGCATTTT.

DNA of the CDR3: TGCGCCAGCAGCTTGGTTTACGGGGGTTCCACCGGGGAGCTGTTTTTT. Translated, it gives CASSLVYGGSTGELFF. The chain uses TRBV5-1 and TRBJ2-2; D might be TRBD2 (6 bases). The germline V gene has CDR1 SGHRS and CDR2 YFSETQ. V was trimmed by 0 bases and J by 4 bases, leaving 13 bases between them. The CDR3 contains 16 residues.

This chain connects TRBV3-1 (or the pseudogene TRBV3-2) to TRBJ2-1; TRBD2 matches 9 bases. The CDR3 spans 16 residues. Germline assignment: CDR1 LGHDT and CDR2 YNNKEL (reference sequence). The junction had 12 bases not matched to a gene; V was cut back by 5 bases and J by 7 bases. The CDR3 loop reads CASSSLTSGARNEQFF. Here the CDR3 DNA reads TGTGCCAGCAGCTCCCTGACTAGCGGAGCACGTAATGAGCAGTTCTTC.